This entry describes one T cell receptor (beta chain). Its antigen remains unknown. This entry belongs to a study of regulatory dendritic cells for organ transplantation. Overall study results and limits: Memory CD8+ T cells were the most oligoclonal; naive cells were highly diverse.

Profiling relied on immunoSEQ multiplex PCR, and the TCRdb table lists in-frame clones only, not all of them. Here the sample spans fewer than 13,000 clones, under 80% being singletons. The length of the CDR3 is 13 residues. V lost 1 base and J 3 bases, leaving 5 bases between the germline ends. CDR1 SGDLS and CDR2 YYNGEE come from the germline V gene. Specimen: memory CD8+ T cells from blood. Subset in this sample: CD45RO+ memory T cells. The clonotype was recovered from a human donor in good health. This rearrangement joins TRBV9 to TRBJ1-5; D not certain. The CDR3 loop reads CASSVMANQPQHF. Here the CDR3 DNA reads TGTGCCAGCAGCGTAATGGCCAATCAGCCCCAGCATTTT.